This T cell receptor (beta chain) was identified during a study of CD8 T cells in ankylosing spondylitis. Findings and caveats of the study: Typical of ankylosing spondylitis blood, it appeared, was a TCR beta motif of roughly eight highly homologous variants. Prior work had noted some motif variants in reactive arthritis blood and synovial fluid.

Each CDR3 protein gets one entry after TCRdb re-called the 5' RACE reads with MiXCR. The sample includes some 400,000 distinct CDR3 sequences, about a fifth of them seen just once. This clonotype was seen at least ten times. What it binds is unknown. The germline gives CDR1 LGHNA, CDR2 YNFKEQ. The CDR3 is made up of 14 amino acids. V lost 4 bases and J lost 6, with 13 bases in between. This chain uses TRBV4-2 with TRBJ2-1; D gene uncertain. What was sequenced was blood, either unsorted or a sorted T cell fraction (not recorded which). The receptor's source is a male donor with ankylosing spondylitis. The CDR3 reads CASSPPLTPNEQFF. CDR3 nucleotides: TGTGCCAGCAGCCCCCCCCTAACGCCCAATGAGCAGTTCTTC.